One and the same sample provided the 22 T cell receptor beta chains below, sequenced in a study of T cells in women clearing cervical HPV infection. This table comes from immunoSEQ multiplex PCR, and its TCRdb copy is limited to in-frame clones, with some not included. Its table lists fewer than 35,000 clones. The sample was blood buffy coat. These receptors all stem from a woman between 18 and 70 years old with a cervical HPV16 infection that either progressed to CIN3+ or cleared (not recorded which).

Comments on this clone: The sequenced fragment ends 3 residues before the CDR3 boundary, so the rest is inferred from the germline J gene. The chain combines TRBV11-2 with TRBJ2-1, with a weak D call TRBD2 (5 bases). Germline CDR1 SGHAT, CDR2 FQNNGV. V lost 5 bases, J lost 8 bases, and 19 bases lay in between. The CDR3 contains 15 residues. The CDR3 here is CASSPGLAEGYEQFF. The sequenced CDR3 bases are TGTGCCAGCAGCCCCGGACTGGCTGAAGGTTATGAG.

About this clone itself: The read terminates 3 residues ahead of where the CDR3 ends, so the germline J gene completes it. This chain uses TRBV2 with TRBJ1-1; tentative D call: TRBD1 (6 bases). The V gene's germline CDR1 is SNHLY and CDR2 FYNNEI. CDR3 length: 17 amino acids. The V and J ends lost 6 bases and 0 bases respectively, with 20 bases between them. The part of the CDR3 DNA that was read is TGTGCCAGCAGAGCGGGGCGGACAGATCCCATGAACACTGAA. Residues: CASRAGRTDPMNTE. The entire CDR3 sequence reads CASRAGRTDPMNTEAFF.

Notes on this clone: The read falls 3 residues short of the CDR3 end, and the missing part is taken from the germline J gene. The J gene is TRBJ1-2, the V gene TRBV19, with TRBD1 matching over 7 bases. The CDR3 covers 15 residues. CDR1 is LNHDA and CDR2 is SQIVND in the germline V gene (reference sequence). With V trimmed by 4 bases and J by 2 bases, 7 bases remained unmatched. CDR3 DNA (partial): TGTGCCAGTAGTAGGGAACGGGGACAGAACTATGGC. It yields the protein CASSRERGQNYG. The CDR3, in full, reads CASSRERGQNYGYTF.

On this clone itself: Read coverage stops 3 residues before the CDR3 terminus; the germline J gene supplies the remainder. The chain joins TRBV2 to TRBJ2-3, with TRBD2 identical over 10 bases. Germline assignment: CDR1 SNHLY and CDR2 FYNNEI. CDR3 size: 12 residues. This chain's CDR3 is CASNLAGETQYF. The CDR3 bases that were read are TGTGCCAGCAATCTAGCGGGAGAGACG.

As concerns this clone: With the read ending 3 residues before the CDR3 end, the germline J gene is used to fill in that end. This chain uses TRBV19 with TRBJ1-2, with 8 bases that match TRBD1. Unmatched junction bases numbered 14, after V lost 5 bases and J lost 3 bases. The CDR3 is made up of 17 amino acids. Germline-derived CDR1 and CDR2 are LNHDA and SQIVND (reference sequence). The sequenced part of the CDR3 DNA is TGTGCCAGTAGTCAACCGCAAACCCGGGACAGGCACTATGGC. Translated, it gives CASSQPQTRDRHYG. The whole CDR3 protein reads CASSQPQTRDRHYGYTF.

For this clone: Sequencing ends 3 residues short of the CDR3 end; the germline J gene provides the rest. V gene TRBV5-1 combines with J gene TRBJ2-1, with 10 bases lining up with TRBD2. CDR3 size: 16 residues. V was clipped by 4 bases and J by 8 bases; unmatched bases: 12. CDR1 and CDR2 from the germline V gene are SGHRS and YFSETQ. CDR3 DNA (partial): TGCGCCAGCAGCCCTACGCTAGCGGGAGTGATGGATGAG. Protein: CASSPTLAGVMDE. The CDR3 reads in full as CASSPTLAGVMDEQFF.

Remarks on this clone: The read comes to an end 3 residues before the CDR3 does, leaving the germline J gene to fill in the end. The chain links TRBV5-1 to TRBJ2-2, with TRBD1 as a possible D gene (5 bases). The length of the CDR3 is 14 residues. Germline CDR1 is SGHRS and CDR2 is YFSETQ. The CDR3 sequence: CASSLGTTNEKLFF. CDR3 DNA, as far as it was read: TGCGCCAGCAGCTTGGGGACAACTAATGAAAAG.

In the case of this clone: The read stops 3 residues short of the end of the CDR3; the missing end is completed from the germline J gene. V usage is TRBV2 and J usage is TRBJ2-1; TRBD2 is a possible D gene (5 bases). The CDR3 spans 14 residues. The V end lost 3 bases, the J end lost 6 bases, and 12 bases lay between the germline ends. The germline V gene encodes CDR1 SNHLY and CDR2 FYNNEI. The CDR3 loop reads CASSESGLTNEQFF. The sequenced part of the CDR3 DNA is TGTGCCAGCAGTGAGAGTGGACTTACCAATGAG.

As for this clone: Read coverage stops 3 residues before the CDR3 terminus; the germline J gene supplies the remainder. The chain has TRBV19 and TRBJ1-6, with TRBD1 as a possible D gene (6 bases). Trimming cost V 6 bases and J 10 bases, with 19 bases left between them. CDR1 LNHDA and CDR2 SQIVND come from the germline V gene (reference sequence). The CDR3 totals 15 residues. The sequenced CDR3 bases are TGTGCCAGTAGCTCCAGGGGAATTATTGGGTCACCC. Protein sequence: CASSSRGIIGSP. The CDR3 in full is CASSSRGIIGSPLHF.

In regard to this clone: The read comes to an end 3 residues before the CDR3 does, leaving the germline J gene to fill in the end. The V gene is TRBV5-1, the J gene TRBJ2-4, with TRBD1 as a possible D gene (6 bases). Germline V gives CDR1 SGHRS, CDR2 YFSETQ. The CDR3 runs to 16 residues. With 4 bases removed from V and 9 bases from J, the gap between germline ends came to 23 bases. CDR3 sequence reads: CASSPDVRPDSGIQYF. The sequenced CDR3 bases are TGCGCCAGCAGCCCGGATGTCCGACCGGACAGCGGCATT.

Points on this clone: From the germline J gene comes the end of the CDR3, since the read stops 3 residues before it. This sequence joins TRBV5-1 and TRBJ1-5; D might be TRBD1 (5 bases). V lost 5 bases and J lost 2, with 11 bases in between. Germline CDR1 SGHRS, CDR2 YFSETQ. This CDR3 comprises 14 residues. The sequenced part of the CDR3 DNA is TGCGCCAGCAGTATTGGGGGGGGCAATCAGCCC. Protein: CASSIGGGNQP. The entire CDR3 is CASSIGGGNQPQHF. Looking up the rest from reference TRBV5-1 and TRBJ1-5 gives the full variable domain: KAGVTQTPRYLIKTRGQQVTLSCSPISGHRSVSWYQQTPGQGLQFLFEYFSETQRNKGNFPGRFSGRQFSNSRSEMNVSTLELGDSALYLCASSIGGGNQPQHFGDGTRLSIL.

Points on this clone: The read falls 3 residues short of the CDR3 end, and the missing part is taken from the germline J gene. The chain is built from TRBV11-2 and TRBJ2-1; D ambiguous. Trimming cost V 1 base and J 4 bases, with 8 bases left between them. Germline V lookup: CDR1 SGHAT, CDR2 FQNNGV. The CDR3 totals 14 residues. CDR3 amino acids: CASSLVGRYNEQFF. The CDR3 DNA, read in part, is TGTGCCAGCAGCTTAGTTGGCAGATACAATGAG. Based on the CDR3 plus reference TRBV11-2 and TRBJ2-1, the full variable domain is EAGVAQSPRYKIIEKRQSVAFWCNPISGHATLYWYQQILGQGPKLLIQFQNNGVVDDSQLPKDRFSAERLKGVDSTLKIQPAKLEDSAVYLCASSLVGRYNEQFFGPGTRLTVL.

A remark on this clone: A junction boundary mismatches the germline segment, possibly from a read error. The missing CDR3 end, 3 residues past where the read stops, is filled in from the germline J gene. This specimen includes other DNA sequences encoding the same CDR3. This sequence joins TRBV7-6 and TRBJ1-3, with D hard to call. CDR3 size: 16 residues. In germline, CDR1 is SGHVS, CDR2 FNYEAQ. The CDR3 is CASSLAGLHSGNTIYF. Partial CDR3 DNA: TGTGCCAGCAGCTTAGCGGGCCTCCACTCTGGAAACACT.

About this clone itself: The CDR3 end lies 3 residues beyond the end of the read and is filled in from the germline J gene. The rearrangement links TRBV7-2 to TRBJ2-7; 11 nucleotides align to TRBD2. J lost 4 bases, V lost 3 bases, and 5 bases had no gene match. From germline, CDR1 is SGHTA and CDR2 FQGNSA. The CDR3 spans 15 residues. The CDR3 protein is CASSFSGGAPYEQYF. CDR3 DNA (partial): TGTGCCAGCAGCTTTAGCGGGGGGGCCCCATACGAG. Looking up the rest from reference TRBV7-2 and TRBJ2-7 gives the full variable domain: GAGVSQSPSNKVTEKGKDVELRCDPISGHTALYWYRQSLGQGLEFLIYFQGNSAPDKSGLPSDRFSAERTGGSVSTLTIQRTQQEDSAVYLCASSFSGGAPYEQYFGPGTRLTVT.

About this clone: The CDR3 end is not reached by the read, which stops 3 residues before it; the germline J gene fills it in. The chain joins TRBV6-1 to TRBJ2-1; 10 nucleotides match TRBD2. Germline loops: CDR1 MNHNS, CDR2 SASEGT. The CDR3 extends over 18 amino acids. The ends lost 2 bases at V and 0 bases at J; junction bases unmatched: 7. The sequenced part of the CDR3 DNA is TGTGCCAGCAGTGAAAAGCGGGAGGGCCCAAGCTCCTACAATGAG. As protein: CASSEKREGPSSYNE. The complete CDR3 sequence is CASSEKREGPSSYNEQFF.

Of note for this clone: The sequenced fragment ends 3 residues before the CDR3 boundary, so the rest is inferred from the germline J gene. The rearrangement links TRBV20-1 to TRBJ1-2; D is perhaps TRBD1 (5 bases). Germline V gene lookup returns CDR1 DFQATT and CDR2 SNEGSKA (reference sequence). This CDR3 spans 14 amino acids. This chain's CDR3 is CSATLAGGRETYTF. The DNA read from the CDR3 is TGCAGTGCTACTCTAGCGGGGGGACGGGAGACC.

As concerns this clone: The CDR3 end falls 3 residues outside the read, so it is completed with the germline J gene. This chain connects TRBV5-1 to TRBJ2-2, with 7 nucleotides matching TRBD2. The CDR3 contains 15 residues. Germline V gene data show CDR1 as SGHRS and CDR2 as YFSETQ. The CDR3 is CASSLVARAGEKLFF. The sequenced CDR3 bases are TGCGCCAGCAGCTTGGTCGCCAGGGCGGGGGAAAAG.

As to this clone: The read comes to an end 3 residues before the CDR3 does, leaving the germline J gene to fill in the end. The rearrangement joins TRBV10-1 to TRBJ2-7, with TRBD1 identical over 9 bases. This CDR3 has 15 residues. V dropped 4 bases and J dropped 2; count of bases not matched to a gene: 6. Germline V gives CDR1 WNHNN, CDR2 SYGVQD (reference sequence). The CDR3 DNA, read in part, is TGCGCCAGCAGTGGAGGGACAGGGAGCCCCTACGAG. This translates into CASSGGTGSPYE. The whole CDR3 reads CASSGGTGSPYEQYF.

Comments on this clone: From the germline J gene comes the end of the CDR3, since the read stops 3 residues before it. This sequence joins TRBV23-1 and TRBJ1-2, with a tentative D call TRBD1 (6 bases). TRBV23-1 counts as an open reading frame of uncertain function. The CDR3 is made up of 13 amino acids. Trimming shortened V by 7 bases and J by 7 bases, and 16 bases separated the two germline ends. CDR3 DNA, as far as it was read: TGCGCCAGCAAAACCCCCAGGGGCACTGGC. It codes for CASKTPRGTG. The CDR3 in full is CASKTPRGTGYTF.

Concerning this clone itself: The CDR3 extends 3 residues past the end of the read, so its final part is completed from the germline J gene. The same CDR3 arises from other DNA sequences in this sample as well. The V gene is TRBV18, the J gene TRBJ1-3; perhaps TRBD1 as D (5 bases). The V gene lost 1 base and the J gene lost 2 bases, with 9 bases spanning the gap. This CDR3 has 15 residues. Germline CDR1 and CDR2: KGHSH and LQKENI. The sequenced part of the CDR3 DNA is TGTGCCAGCTCACCACAGCAGGGAGCTGGAAACACC. Translated: CASSPQQGAGNT. The whole CDR3 sequence is CASSPQQGAGNTIYF.

Comment on this clone: The read ends 3 residues before the CDR3 terminus; that terminus is restored from the germline J gene. This rearrangement joins TRBV6-4 to TRBJ2-1, with 9 bases matching TRBD2. This CDR3 spans 15 amino acids. Germline CDR1 is MRHNA and CDR2 is SNTAGT. V gave up 3 bases and J gave up 2 bases; unmatched junction bases: 2. The covered CDR3 bases are TGTGCCAGCAGTGAGCGGGAGGGCCCCTACAATGAG. Encoded protein: CASSEREGPYNE. The complete CDR3 reads CASSEREGPYNEQFF.

Worth noting for this clone: The read gets to within 3 residues of the CDR3 end, and the germline J gene fills in the rest. The V and J genes are TRBV20-1 and TRBJ2-1; no reliable D call. This CDR3 spans 14 amino acids. V lost 0 bases to trimming and J lost 8 bases, with 14 bases between them. Germline CDR1 is DFQATT and CDR2 is SNEGSKA (reference sequence). Partial CDR3 DNA: TGCAGTGCTAGAGACTCGACAAAGCCCCATGAG. This translates into CSARDSTKPHE. The complete CDR3 protein is CSARDSTKPHEQFF.